A single sample is the source of the 2 T cell receptor beta chains below, sequenced in a study of T and B cells in COVID-19 patients. BIOMED2 TRB-A/B primer pools were used in multiplex TRB PCR. TCRdb re-analysed the multiplex PCR reads in MiXCR, keeping a single row per CDR3 protein. Of approximately 16,000 distinct CDR3 sequences listed, around 30% are singletons. From blood, roughly 250-500 ng of genomic DNA served as TRB template. Sequenced input: blood. These receptors were collected from a human donor who had recovered from COVID-19.

The rearrangement joins TRBV30 to TRBJ1-2; D ambiguous. V was cut by 3 bases and J by 4 bases, with 12 bases left in between. Germline-derived CDR1 and CDR2 are GTSNPN and SVGIG (reference sequence). CDR3 length equals 13 residues. CDR3 in amino acids: CAWSVVWAYGYTF. CDR3 DNA: TGTGCCTGGAGCGTGGTTTGGGCCTATGGCTACACCTTC.

In its sample, this clonotype ranks as medium-sized. V and J are TRBV11-3 and TRBJ2-7, with D possibly TRBD1 on 6 matching bases. Germline V lookup: CDR1 SGHNT, CDR2 YENEEA. Trimming pared 3 bases from V and 2 bases from J, leaving 11 bases between. CDR3 size: 14 residues. CDR3 residues: CASSFGQGPYEQYF. The CDR3 bases are TGTGCCAGCAGCTTCGGCCAGGGGCCCTACGAGCAGTACTTC.